The 30 T cell receptor beta chains in this list originate from one sample, sequenced in a study of blood T cells in healthy people across ages. The authors ran a second PCR of about 6 to 11 cycles using a sample-barcoded 5' primer and a J-beta primer mix. Via MiXCR, TCRdb re-called the 5' RACE reads, giving one row per CDR3 protein. The sample includes about 1.4 million distinct CDR3 sequences, around 59% of them seen just once. Material: blood. These receptor sequences come from a man aged 18 to 35 in good health.

The chain carries TRBV28 and TRBJ2-1; D is unresolved. This CDR3 is 14 amino acids long. CDR1 and CDR2 (germline): MDHEN, SYDVKM. Trimming cost V 1 base and J 6 bases, with 10 bases left between them. CDR3 protein: CASSLYAGTNEQFF. The CDR3 bases are TGTGCCAGCAGTTTATATGCAGGCACCAATGAGCAGTTCTTC.

This clonotype was detected only once. This chain links TRBV18 with TRBJ2-1, with TRBD1 matching over 8 bases. The CDR3 has 15 amino acids. The J segment lost 7 bases and the V segment lost 3 bases, leaving 8 bases of the junction unmatched. Germline V gene sequence: CDR1 KGHSH, CDR2 LQKENI. In nucleotides, the CDR3 is TGTGCCAGCTCACCCCAACGGACAGGGTCGAATGAGCAGTTCTTC. Its protein product is CASSPQRTGSNEQFF.

Here the CDR3 reads CAISEDGSYGYTF. The CDR3 coding sequence is TGTGCCATCAGTGAGGACGGTTCATATGGCTACACCTTC. The gene calls are TRBV10-3 and TRBJ1-2; D gene ambiguous. There are 13 residues in the CDR3. With 2 bases removed from V and 5 bases from J, the gap between germline ends came to 9 bases. Germline lookup yields CDR1 ENHRY and CDR2 SYGVKD.

The CDR3 bases are TGTGCCAGCAGTCCTCACAGCGCGAACACTGAAGCTTTCTTT. Its protein product is CASSPHSANTEAFF. V is TRBV25-1 and J is TRBJ1-1, with no clear D. Germline assignment: CDR1 MGHDK and CDR2 SYGVNS. V was clipped by 5 bases and J by 1 base, with 11 bases between them. This CDR3 is 14 amino acids long.

This chain connects TRBV7-9 to TRBJ2-7, with TRBD2 matching over 8 bases. The end of the DNA fits TRBJ2-5 better, so the J call may be wrong. Germline V CDR1 and CDR2: SEHNR, FQNEAQ (reference sequence). The CDR3 length is 15 residues. Here the CDR3 reads CASSSREGRWETQYF. Written as DNA, the CDR3 is TGTGCCAGCAGCTCCCGGGAGGGCCGTTGGGAGACCCAGTACTTC.

This chain links TRBV4-1 with TRBJ1-1; D call uncertain. The germline CDR1 and CDR2 sequences are MGHRA and YSYEKL. The ends were cut back, 0 bases at V and 0 bases at J, with 8 bases in the middle. The CDR3 sequence is 15 residues long. The chain's CDR3 is CASSQEEAMNTEAFF. CDR3 nucleotide sequence: TGCGCCAGCAGCCAAGAAGAGGCGATGAACACTGAAGCTTTCTTT.

This CDR3 reads CASSLQFQETQYF. DNA of the CDR3: TGTGCCAGCAGTTTACAGTTTCAAGAGACCCAGTACTTC. V is TRBV27 and J is TRBJ2-5; no clear D gene. Per germline, CDR1 MNHEY and CDR2 SMNVEV (reference sequence). The CDR3 is 13 residues long. Trimming took off 2 bases at V and 2 bases at J, with 6 bases between the two ends.

CDR3 sequence (DNA): TGCGCCAGCAGCCAAGCTCCCCAAAGCTCCTACAATGAGCAGTTCTTC. Protein product: CASSQAPQSSYNEQFF. This chain links TRBV4-1 with TRBJ2-1; D unclear. Trimming removed 1 base at V and 0 bases at J, with 10 bases between. In germline, CDR1 is MGHRA, CDR2 YSYEKL. The CDR3 is 16 amino acids.

This clonotype was recorded a few times. The J gene is TRBJ2-5, the V gene TRBV29-1, with D unclear. Germline CDR1 and CDR2: SQVTM and ANQGSEA. The CDR3 is 13 amino acids. Trimming removed 2 bases at V and 7 bases at J, with 14 bases between. CDR3: CSVESEMPGTQYF. The CDR3 DNA is TGCAGCGTTGAATCTGAAATGCCGGGGACCCAGTACTTC.

The chain joins TRBV29-1 to TRBJ2-1, with 8 bases matching TRBD2. In germline, CDR1 is SQVTM, CDR2 ANQGSEA. The V gene end was trimmed by 2 bases and the J gene end by 9 bases; junction bases not matched to a gene: 12. CDR3 length equals 15 residues. The CDR3 reads CSVEKIERESFEQFF. In DNA, the CDR3 is TGCAGCGTTGAAAAGATAGAGCGGGAGTCCTTTGAGCAGTTCTTC.

This clonotype has only a few counts. V and J are TRBV27 and TRBJ2-4; D is unresolved. Trimming left V 7 bases short and J 5 bases short, with 9 bases between. The length of the CDR3 is 12 residues. Germline CDR1 and CDR2: MNHEY and SMNVEV (reference sequence). The CDR3 loop reads CASMGYQNIQYF. In nucleotides, the CDR3 is TGTGCCAGCATGGGTTATCAAAACATTCAGTACTTC.

The chain carries TRBV11-2 and TRBJ2-7; D perhaps matches TRBD2 (5 bases). The CDR3 is made up of 15 amino acids. V dropped 4 bases and J dropped 0 bases, with 13 bases sitting between them. Germline V gene data show CDR1 as SGHAT and CDR2 as FQNNGV. The CDR3 DNA sequence: TGTGCCAGCAGCTCGCAGGACTCAATCTCCTACGAGCAGTACTTC. As protein: CASSSQDSISYEQYF.

V and J are TRBV5-5 and TRBJ2-7; D tentatively fits TRBD1 or TRBD2 (5 bases each). Germline lookup yields CDR1 SGHKS and CDR2 YYEKEE (reference sequence). V dropped 2 bases and J dropped 0 bases, with 18 bases sitting between them. The CDR3 covers 17 residues. The DNA of the CDR3 is TGTGCCAGCAGCTTCGATAGGGGCGACTACTTCTCCTACGAGCAGTACTTC. It yields the protein CASSFDRGDYFSYEQYF.

The chain uses TRBV6-2 or TRBV6-3 and TRBJ2-7; no clear D gene. V dropped 6 bases and J dropped 2 bases, with 17 bases sitting between them. Looked up from germline, CDR1 is MNHEY and CDR2 is SVGEGT. The CDR3 covers 15 residues. The CDR3 here is CASSSGGWFTYEQYF. In DNA form, the CDR3 reads TGTGCCAGCAGCTCCGGTGGGTGGTTTACCTACGAGCAGTACTTC.

The chain links TRBV7-9 to TRBJ1-1; D remains ambiguous. This CDR3 comprises 10 residues. Germline assignment: CDR1 SEHNR and CDR2 FQNEAQ (reference sequence). V was cut by 6 bases and J by 5 bases, with 4 bases left in between. DNA for the CDR3: TGTGCCAGCAGGAGAACTGAAGCTTTCTTT. This sequence encodes CASRRTEAFF.

In this sample, this clonotype turned up once. A read error may produce the germline difference seen at one junction end. This chain joins TRBV12-3 or TRBV12-4 and TRBJ1-2; D remains unclear. The CDR3 runs 11 residues. In DNA form, the CDR3 reads TGTGCCTGCAGTTCCCAGATGGGCTACACCTTC. Its protein is CACSSQMGYTF.

The chain joins TRBV25-1 to TRBJ2-4; 11 nucleotides agree with TRBD1. TRBJ2-7 explains the end of the DNA better; the J call may be wrong. Germline values: CDR1 MGHDK, CDR2 SYGVNS. This CDR3 spans 14 amino acids. The CDR3 nucleotides read TGTGCCAGCAACCAGGCCGGGACAGGGGGCGAGCAGTACTTC. This encodes CASNQAGTGGEQYF.

This clonotype was seen a few times. The J gene is TRBJ2-7, the V gene TRBV29-1, with 7 bases matching TRBD2. V shed 8 bases, J shed 0 bases, and the junction held 13 bases outside the gene matches. CDR3 length: 15 residues. Germline CDR1 SQVTM, CDR2 ANQGSEA. The CDR3 spells CSIRGESGNSYEQYF. In DNA, the CDR3 is TGCAGCATCCGCGGTGAAAGCGGGAACTCCTACGAGCAGTACTTC.

The chain uses TRBV15 and TRBJ2-7, with TRBD1 identical over 10 bases. From germline, CDR1 is LNHNV and CDR2 YYDKDF (reference sequence). The ends lost 1 base at V and 3 bases at J; junction bases unmatched: 9. The CDR3 length is 17 residues. The CDR3 is CATSRAGDRGRDYEQYF. CDR3 sequence (DNA): TGTGCCACCAGCAGAGCCGGGGACAGGGGAAGGGACTACGAGCAGTACTTC.

The V and J genes are TRBV5-1 and TRBJ2-1, with 9 nucleotides matching TRBD2. The end of the DNA fits TRBJ2-7 better, so the J call may be wrong. The length of the CDR3 is 16 residues. CDR1 is SGHRS and CDR2 is YFSETQ in the germline V gene. The CDR3 is CASSFLLAGTYNEQYF. The CDR3 DNA follows: TGCGCCAGCAGCTTCTTACTAGCGGGTACCTACAATGAGCAGTACTTC.

This clonotype turned up a few times. The V call is TRBV10-3, the J call TRBJ2-1; the D gene is possibly TRBD1 (7 bases). The CDR3 has 16 residues. The germline V gene has CDR1 ENHRY and CDR2 SYGVKD. The V end was cut by 9 bases, the J end by 0 bases, with 18 bases between. CDR3 amino acids: CAMRKGQTSSYNEQFF. Here the CDR3 DNA reads TGTGCCATGAGAAAGGGACAGACTAGCTCCTACAATGAGCAGTTCTTC.

A few counts support this clonotype. The chain couples TRBV24-1 to TRBJ2-5, with 11 bases matching TRBD2. J gave up 1 base and V 3 bases, and 0 bases lay outside the gene matches. This CDR3 contains 15 residues. Germline V gene lookup returns CDR1 KGHDR and CDR2 SFDVKD. The CDR3 spells CATSDTSGSQETQYF. DNA for the CDR3: TGTGCCACCAGTGATACTAGCGGGAGCCAAGAGACCCAGTACTTC.

The chain employs TRBV4-2 and TRBJ1-2; D gene unclear. Trimming pared 1 base from V and 4 bases from J, leaving 22 bases between. CDR1 is LGHNA and CDR2 is YNFKEQ in the germline V gene. The CDR3 length is 18 residues. In DNA form, the CDR3 reads TGTGCCAGCAGCCAAGTTACGATGACCGATCCGACCAGCTATGGCTACACCTTC. Translated, it gives CASSQVTMTDPTSYGYTF.

This chain links TRBV3-1 with TRBJ2-1, with TRBD2 matching over 11 bases. The DNA end is a closer match to TRBJ2-7, so the J assignment may be wrong. The CDR3 loop spans 13 amino acids. Germline CDR1 is LGHDT and CDR2 is YNNKEL (reference sequence). The CDR3 is CASSQASGREQYF. CDR3 sequence (DNA): TGTGCCAGCAGCCAGGCTAGCGGGAGGGAGCAGTACTTC.

This clonotype was seen a handful of times. Here the CDR3 DNA reads TGTGCCAGCAGCTTACAGACTTGGGACACTGAAGCTTTCTTT. Translation gives CASSLQTWDTEAFF. The rearrangement links TRBV7-9 to TRBJ1-1; D ambiguous. Trimming removed 2 bases from V and 3 bases from J, with 10 bases in between. Looked up from germline, CDR1 is SEHNR and CDR2 is FQNEAQ (reference sequence). CDR3 size: 14 residues.

The chain couples TRBV20-1 to TRBJ2-1; tentatively, D is TRBD1 or TRBD2 (5 bases each). V dropped 5 bases and J dropped 0 bases, with 17 bases sitting between them. CDR1 and CDR2 from the germline V gene are DFQATT and SNEGSKA (reference sequence). CDR3 length: 16 residues. In DNA form, the CDR3 reads TGCAGTGCTCCGGACAAAGGGAGAAGCTCCTACAATGAGCAGTTCTTC. It encodes CSAPDKGRSSYNEQFF.

This sequence joins TRBV4-2 and TRBJ2-1; no firm D call. Germline-derived CDR1 and CDR2 are LGHNA and YNFKEQ. V lost 3 bases to trimming and J lost 7 bases, with 16 bases between them. CDR3 length: 15 amino acids. In nucleotides, the CDR3 is TGTGCCAGCAGCCAGGGTGGGCGGATGCCTAATGAGCAGTTCTTC. Protein: CASSQGGRMPNEQFF.

The genes are TRBV6-2 or TRBV6-3 and TRBJ1-5; D remains unclear. V shed 4 bases and J shed 0 bases, with 7 bases lying between them. The CDR3 has 14 amino acids. Germline CDR1 MNHEY, CDR2 SVGEGT. CDR3 nucleotide sequence: TGTGCCAGCAGTTGGAAGTATAGCAATCAGCCCCAGCATTTT. As protein: CASSWKYSNQPQHF.

The chain couples TRBV9 to TRBJ2-5; 11 bases agree with TRBD1. Germline V CDR1 and CDR2: SGDLS, YYNGEE. The trim removed 5 bases at V and 4 bases at J, leaving 7 bases unmatched. The CDR3 covers 15 residues. This CDR3 reads CASRASGTGGETQYF. For the CDR3, the DNA is TGTGCCAGCAGAGCCTCCGGGACAGGGGGAGAGACCCAGTACTTC. Combining the CDR3 with reference TRBV9 and TRBJ2-5 gives the whole variable domain DSGVTQTPKHLITATGQRVTLRCSPRSGDLSVYWYQQSLDQGLQFLIQYYNGEERAKGNILERFSAQQFPDLHSELNLSSLELGDSALYFCASRASGTGGETQYFGPGTRLLVL.

This chain uses TRBV6-2 or TRBV6-3 with TRBJ2-7; D gene ambiguous. The V and J ends lost 2 bases and 5 bases respectively, with 7 bases between them. There are 12 residues in the CDR3. Per germline, CDR1 MNHEY and CDR2 SVGEGT. CDR3 amino acids: CASSYSVDEQYF. Here the CDR3 DNA reads TGTGCCAGCAGTTACAGCGTTGACGAGCAGTACTTC.